The 29 T cell receptor beta chains listed next were all sequenced from one sample in a study of blood T cell repertoires in COVID-19. Data came from immunoSEQ multiplex PCR; TCRdb stores just in-frame clones and leaves some out. The top ten hold less than 2.5% of the sample, which has approximately 220,000 clones, approximately 84% seen once. The sample was peripheral blood. The receptors were sampled from a woman aged 55-69 years with acute or convalescent COVID-19.

The V call is TRBV6-2 or TRBV6-3, the J call TRBJ2-7; unclear D gene. This CDR3 is built from 15 residues. In germline, CDR1 is MNHEY, CDR2 SVGEGT. Trimming shortened V by 4 bases and J by 0 bases, and 13 bases separated the two germline ends. As DNA, the CDR3 is TGTGCCAGCAGTTGGGCCAGCCTTCCCTCCTACGAGCAGTACTTC. Encoded protein: CASSWASLPSYEQYF.

The chain has TRBV28 and TRBJ1-1, with a possible D match to TRBD1 (6 bases). V lost 2 bases to trimming and J lost 0 bases, with 10 bases between them. Germline V gene data show CDR1 as MDHEN and CDR2 as SYDVKM. This CDR3 comprises 15 residues. The DNA for the CDR3 is TGTGCCAGCAGTTTACGACAGGACATGAACACTGAAGCTTTCTTT. Translation gives CASSLRQDMNTEAFF. Combining the CDR3 with reference TRBV28 and TRBJ1-1 gives the whole variable domain DVKVTQSSRYLVKRTGEKVFLECVQDMDHENMFWYRQDPGLGLRLIYFSYDVKMKEKGDIPEGYSVSREKKERFSLILESASTNQTSMYLCASSLRQDMNTEAFFGQGTRLTVV.

This chain links TRBV5-1 with TRBJ2-5; D may be TRBD2 (5 bases). The CDR3 sequence is 14 residues long. The germline V and J ends were trimmed by 0 bases and 2 bases, with 8 bases remaining between them. CDR1 and CDR2 from the germline V gene are SGHRS and YFSETQ. CDR3: CASSLGGVQETQYF. DNA for the CDR3: TGCGCCAGCAGCTTGGGGGGAGTTCAAGAGACCCAGTACTTC.

This sequence joins TRBV19 and TRBJ1-5; 7 positions match TRBD1. This CDR3 contains 14 residues. Germline CDR1 is LNHDA and CDR2 is SQIVND (reference sequence). The J segment lost 6 bases and the V segment lost 7 bases, leaving 9 bases of the junction unmatched. CDR3 DNA sequence: TGTGCCAGTAAAGAGACAGGGCAAGCTCAGCCCCAGCATTTT. The encoded protein is CASKETGQAQPQHF.

The V call is TRBV20-1, the J call TRBJ1-2; D call uncertain. Germline V gives CDR1 DFQATT, CDR2 SNEGSKA (reference sequence). Trimming pared 6 bases from V and 2 bases from J, leaving 7 bases between. There are 11 residues in the CDR3. The DNA for the CDR3 is TGCAGTGCGGAGGGAAACTATGGCTACACCTTC. Translating it yields CSAEGNYGYTF.

This rearrangement joins TRBV5-4 to TRBJ1-5, with a tentative D call TRBD1 (6 bases). CDR3 length: 15 amino acids. V was clipped by 4 bases and J by 4 bases, with 15 bases between them. CDR1 and CDR2 from the germline V gene are SGHNT and YYREEE (reference sequence). The CDR3 DNA is TGTGCCAGCAGCCGACACGGACAGATAAATCAGCCCCAGCATTTT. Its translation: CASSRHGQINQPQHF. Using reference TRBV5-4 and TRBJ1-5 for the parts outside the CDR3, the full variable domain is ETGVTQSPTHLIKTRGQQVTLRCSSQSGHNTVSWYQQALGQGPQFIFQYYREEENGRGNFPPRFSGLQFPNYSSELNVNALELDDSALYLCASSRHGQINQPQHFGDGTRLSIL.

The V and J genes are TRBV27 and TRBJ1-1, with 9 bases fitting TRBD1. CDR1 is MNHEY, CDR2 SMNVEV, per germline (reference sequence). This CDR3 is built from 16 residues. V shed 6 bases, J shed 0 bases, and the junction held 8 bases outside the gene matches. In DNA, the CDR3 is TGTGCCAGCAGCCGCCCGACAGGGGGGGTGAACACTGAAGCTTTCTTT. Protein sequence: CASSRPTGGVNTEAFF.

The CDR3 spells CASSLGQLSSYEQYF. CDR3 in DNA: TGTGCCAGCAGCTTAGGACAGTTAAGCTCCTACGAGCAGTACTTC. This rearrangement joins TRBV7-8 to TRBJ2-7; tentative D call: TRBD1 (5 bases). The CDR3 is made up of 15 amino acids. V was shortened by 1 base and J by 0 bases, with 10 bases between the two germline ends. Germline V gene sequence: CDR1 SGHVS, CDR2 FQNEAQ.

The chain links TRBV4-1 to TRBJ2-3; TRBD2 might be the D (6 bases). CDR1 and CDR2 (germline): MGHRA, YSYEKL. Trimming shortened V by 4 bases and J by 2 bases, and 16 bases separated the two germline ends. The CDR3 is 16 amino acids. The CDR3, as DNA: TGCGCCAGCAGCCCCGGCCGGGACTCGATCACAGATACGCAGTATTTT. Protein product: CASSPGRDSITDTQYF.

This clone was picked up one time. The V call is TRBV4-2, the J call TRBJ1-1, with 7 bases identical to TRBD1. The CDR3 length is 16 residues. Germline CDR1 reads LGHNA; CDR2 reads YNFKEQ. Trimming cost V 4 bases and J 1 base; bases outside gene matches: 9. This chain's CDR3 is CASSPEQGQKNTEAFF. CDR3 sequence (DNA): TGTGCCAGCAGCCCCGAGCAGGGACAGAAGAACACTGAAGCTTTCTTT.

CDR3 in amino acids: CASSPKNTFKAFF. CDR3 sequence (DNA): TGTGCCAGCAGTCCAAAGAACACGTTTAAAGCTTTCTTT. The chain joins TRBV6-5 to TRBJ1-1; no clear D gene. The V end was cut by 5 bases, the J end by 9 bases, with 16 bases between. This CDR3 region has 13 residues. CDR1 and CDR2 from the germline V gene are MNHEY and SVGAGI.

The chain uses TRBV19 and TRBJ1-1; possibly TRBD1 for D (6 bases). CDR1 and CDR2 from the germline V gene are LNHDA and SQIVND (reference sequence). Trimming left V 5 bases short and J 0 bases short, with 22 bases between. CDR3 length: 18 amino acids. The DNA for the CDR3 is TGTGCCAGTAGTCCCTCGGGACACCGACTATCCATGAACACTGAAGCTTTCTTT. Protein: CASSPSGHRLSMNTEAFF.

The chain is built from TRBV9 and TRBJ2-1, with TRBD1 as a possible D gene (5 bases). CDR3 size: 13 residues. V lost 2 bases and J lost 6, with 9 bases in between. Germline CDR1 reads SGDLS; CDR2 reads YYNGEE. This CDR3 reads CASSVRQSNEQFF. The CDR3, as DNA: TGTGCCAGCAGCGTTCGACAGAGCAATGAGCAGTTCTTC.

This clone was recorded only once. This chain's CDR3 is CASSPVLGRETQYF. In nucleotides, the CDR3 is TGTGCCAGCAGCCCTGTCCTAGGGAGGGAGACCCAGTACTTC. The J gene is TRBJ2-5, the V gene TRBV21-1; the listed D gene, TRBD2, was not tested against the DNA. TRBV21-1 is reported as a pseudogene. The CDR3 is 14 residues long.

V gene TRBV5-6 combines with J gene TRBJ2-7, with 7 bases lining up with TRBD1. The CDR3 totals 14 residues. Germline V gives CDR1 SGHDT, CDR2 YYEEEE. V shed 4 bases, J shed 0 bases, and the junction held 4 bases outside the gene matches. CDR3 coding DNA: TGTGCCAGCAGCACCGGGACAGTCTCCTACGAGCAGTACTTC. Translated, it gives CASSTGTVSYEQYF.

This clone was found a few times. The chain joins TRBV19 to TRBJ1-2; weak D call: TRBD1 (5 bases). The V end was cut by 7 bases, the J end by 5 bases, with 14 bases between. Germline V gene data show CDR1 as LNHDA and CDR2 as SQIVND (reference sequence). The CDR3 loop spans 13 amino acids. For the CDR3, the DNA is TGTGCCAGTACCTCTAGGGGAGGGTATGGCTACACCTTC. It specifies CASTSRGGYGYTF.

V and J are TRBV4-2 and TRBJ2-7; 14 bases match TRBD2. Trimming took 2 bases from V and 4 from J; bases not matched to a gene: 7. Germline loops: CDR1 LGHNA, CDR2 YNFKEQ. There are 17 residues in the CDR3. The CDR3 region is CASSQSRLAGGFYEQYF. Written as DNA, the CDR3 is TGTGCCAGCAGCCAATCGCGACTAGCGGGGGGGTTTTACGAGCAGTACTTC.

The chain joins TRBV6-5 to TRBJ1-5; D remains ambiguous. Trimming removed 9 bases from V and 0 bases from J, with 6 bases in between. This CDR3 region has 12 residues. In germline, CDR1 is MNHEY, CDR2 SVGAGI. The CDR3 reads CASQYSNQPQHF. CDR3 nucleotides: TGTGCCAGTCAGTATAGCAATCAGCCCCAGCATTTT.

This clone was detected only once. This chain joins TRBV27 and TRBJ2-2, with TRBD1 matching over 7 bases. The CDR3 is 16 residues long. Germline V gives CDR1 MNHEY, CDR2 SMNVEV (reference sequence). The J segment lost 4 bases and the V segment lost 4 bases, leaving 9 bases of the junction unmatched. CDR3 amino acids: CASSSSTGWSTGELFF. The DNA of the CDR3 is TGTGCCAGCAGTTCATCGACAGGGTGGTCCACCGGGGAGCTGTTTTTT.

This clone was found a few times. This chain links TRBV7-3 with TRBJ1-3, with 10 bases aligning to TRBD1. V trimming: 5 bases; J trimming: 2 bases; junction bases outside the gene matches: 6. The CDR3 sequence is 16 residues long. Germline-derived CDR1 and CDR2 are SGHTA and FQGTGA. The CDR3 DNA sequence: TGTGCCAGCAGCCCTACCGGACAGGGGGCTGGAAACACCATATATTTT. Residues: CASSPTGQGAGNTIYF.

The V call is TRBV5-8, the J call TRBJ2-3; D is perhaps TRBD1 (5 bases). V lost 1 base and J 7 bases, leaving 22 bases between the germline ends. The germline CDR1 and CDR2 sequences are SGHTS and YDEGEE. This CDR3 is built from 17 residues. CDR3 amino acids: CASSLRDGATVVNTQYF. CDR3 nucleotide sequence: TGTGCCAGCAGCTTGAGGGATGGGGCGACAGTCGTAAATACGCAGTATTTT.

This chain connects TRBV11-2 to TRBJ2-3; 9 bases are shared with TRBD2. Germline lookup yields CDR1 SGHAT and CDR2 FQNNGV. V gave up 5 bases and J gave up 15 bases; unmatched junction bases: 21. This CDR3 has 16 residues. In nucleotides, the CDR3 is TGTGCCAGCAGCCCGAGCGGGGGGATCCAATGGTTGAAGAATTATTTT. Its translation is CASSPSGGIQWLKNYF.

This chain links TRBV7-2 with TRBJ2-5; TRBD2 might be the D (5 bases). Per germline, CDR1 SGHTA and CDR2 FQGNSA. CDR3 length: 13 amino acids. V lost 1 base and J 4 bases, leaving 7 bases between the germline ends. CDR3 protein: CASSLGGSETQYF. CDR3 coding DNA: TGTGCCAGCAGCTTAGGCGGGTCAGAGACCCAGTACTTC.

The genes are TRBV10-3 and TRBJ2-1; 9 bases match TRBD2. V shed 4 bases and J 0 bases; nucleotides not matched to a gene: 4. The CDR3 consists of 16 residues. Per germline, CDR1 ENHRY and CDR2 SYGVKD. CDR3: CAISGRGGSSYNEQFF. The DNA of the CDR3 is TGTGCCATCAGTGGGCGGGGGGGCAGCTCCTACAATGAGCAGTTCTTC.

J is TRBJ1-2 and V is TRBV2; TRBD1 aligns across 9 bases. From germline, CDR1 is SNHLY and CDR2 FYNNEI. There are 16 residues in the CDR3. V shed 9 bases, J shed 2 bases, and the junction held 13 bases outside the gene matches. This CDR3 is CARQGQGNLPNYGYTF. The CDR3 DNA is TGTGCCAGGCAAGGACAGGGGAATTTACCAAACTATGGCTACACCTTC.

The V and J genes are TRBV29-1 and TRBJ2-2; TRBD1 matches at 7 bases. Germline V CDR1 and CDR2: SQVTM, ANQGSEA. V lost 6 bases and J lost 4; bases outside the gene matches: 11. The CDR3 is 15 residues long. The CDR3 sequence: CSVAVGGAGTGELFF. The CDR3 DNA sequence: TGCAGCGTAGCTGTAGGGGGCGCGGGCACCGGGGAGCTGTTTTTT.

The rearrangement joins TRBV5-6 to TRBJ2-6; TRBD1 aligns across 9 bases. After removal of 0 bases from V and 0 bases from J, the junction contained 4 bases not matched to a gene. The germline V gene has CDR1 SGHDT and CDR2 YYEEEE. The CDR3 length is 18 residues. The CDR3 region has the DNA TGTGCCAGCAGCTTGGCAGGACAGGGGACCTCTGGGGCCAACGTCCTGACTTTC. This codes for CASSLAGQGTSGANVLTF.

This clone was recorded only once. The chain uses TRBV4-1 and TRBJ1-5; 7 bases line up with TRBD1. This CDR3 has 16 residues. In germline, CDR1 is MGHRA, CDR2 YSYEKL. Trimming cost V 4 bases and J 2 bases; bases outside gene matches: 8. Written as DNA, the CDR3 is TGCGCCAGCAGCCTTACACAGGGGATGGGCAATCAGCCCCAGCATTTT. This translates into CASSLTQGMGNQPQHF.

This chain joins TRBV9 and TRBJ1-1; D is unresolved. CDR1 and CDR2 (germline): SGDLS, YYNGEE. The CDR3 consists of 17 residues. V lost 0 bases to trimming and J lost 4 bases, with 19 bases between them. The CDR3 reads CASSVGFVGRAATEAFF. DNA for the CDR3: TGTGCCAGCAGCGTAGGATTTGTGGGGAGGGCCGCCACTGAAGCTTTCTTT.